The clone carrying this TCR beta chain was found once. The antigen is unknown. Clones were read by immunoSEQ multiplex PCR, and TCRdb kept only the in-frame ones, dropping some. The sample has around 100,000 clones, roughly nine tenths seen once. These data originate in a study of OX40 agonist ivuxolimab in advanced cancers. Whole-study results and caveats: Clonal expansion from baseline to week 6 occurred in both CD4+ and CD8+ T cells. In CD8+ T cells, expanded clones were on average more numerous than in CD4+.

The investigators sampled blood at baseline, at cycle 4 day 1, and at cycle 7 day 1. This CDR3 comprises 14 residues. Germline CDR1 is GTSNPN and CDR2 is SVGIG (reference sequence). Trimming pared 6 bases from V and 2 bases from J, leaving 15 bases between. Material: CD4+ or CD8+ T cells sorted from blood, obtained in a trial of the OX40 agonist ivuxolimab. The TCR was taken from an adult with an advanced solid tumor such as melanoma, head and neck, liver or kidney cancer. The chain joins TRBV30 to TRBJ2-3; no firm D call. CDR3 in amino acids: CACRTDPLTDTQYF. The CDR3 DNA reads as TGTGCCTGCCGGACCGACCCCCTCACAGATACGCAGTATTTT.